Listed below are T cell receptor beta chains from one sample, sequenced in a study of shared clonotypes between healthy human individuals. Assay: immunoSEQ multiplex PCR; the TCRdb copy retains only in-frame clones and omits some. In the table there are roughly 100,000 clones, around 71% of which are singletons. Sequenced input: memory CD8+ T cells sorted from blood. The receptor set was obtained from a woman aged 25 to 39 in good health. CDR3s include the opening cysteine and the closing phenylalanine or tryptophan. A D gene is named only where the DNA matches it firmly. Size tells how often a clone was seen (once, few, many) or the class of an expanded clone, and some rows leave it out.

CATSRDRTEGREKLFF,TGTGCCACCAGCAGAGATCGGACTGAAGGGCGTGAAAAACTGTTTTTT,TRBJ1-4,TRBV15,few,.
CAISGEGSGMYNEQFF,TGTGCCATCAGTGGCGAGGGTAGCGGGATGTACAATGAGCAGTTCTTC,TRBJ2-1,TRBV10-3,.,TRBD2
CASSLLRGLPPSTGELFF,TGTGCCAGCAGTTTACTCAGGGGCCTTCCTCCTAGCACCGGGGAGCTGTTTTTT,TRBJ2-2,TRBV27,.,.
CATSSHPYRGGWGPHNEQFF,TGTGCCACCAGCAGCCACCCATACAGGGGAGGCTGGGGTCCACACAATGAGCAGTTCTTC,TRBJ2-1,TRBV15,.,.
CASSPAGDRNEQFF,TGTGCCAGCAGCCCAGCCGGAGACCGTAATGAGCAGTTCTTC,TRBJ2-1,TRBV11-3,.,.
CSGSLAGVSYNEQFF,TGCAGCGGATCACTAGCGGGAGTATCCTACAATGAGCAGTTCTTC,TRBJ2-1,TRBV29-1,few,TRBD2
CASSMTKREYYEQYF,TGTGCCAGCAGCATGACAAAGCGGGAGTACTACGAGCAGTACTTC,TRBJ2-7,TRBV7-8,many,TRBD2
CASSEAAEAYNEQFF,TGTGCCAGCAGTGAAGCAGCGGAGGCCTACAATGAGCAGTTCTTC,TRBJ2-1,TRBV6-1,.,.
CASSYKELRRYGYTF,TGTGCCAGCAGTTACAAAGAACTTCGTCGCTATGGCTACACCTTC,TRBJ1-2,TRBV6-5,.,.
CASSIRTSGLNEQFF,TGTGCCAGTAGTATACGGACTAGCGGTCTTAATGAGCAGTTCTTC,TRBJ2-1,TRBV19,few,TRBD2
CASSCDRGVGYEQYF,TGTGCCAGCAGCTGTGACAGGGGTGTAGGGTACGAGCAGTACTTC,TRBJ2-7,TRBV5-5,.,TRBD1
CASLAGFNGELFF,TGTGCCAGTTTAGCGGGGTTTAACGGGGAGCTGTTTTTT,TRBJ2-2,TRBV19,.,TRBD2
CASSYSARAGGIQYF,TGTGCCAGCAGTTACTCGGCGAGGGCCGGGGGCATTCAGTACTTC,TRBJ2-4,TRBV6-6,.,.
CASSYVGGSSYNEQFF,TGTGCCAGCAGCTATGTGGGCGGGAGCTCCTACAATGAGCAGTTCTTC,TRBJ2-1,TRBV11-3,once,TRBD2
CAIKDRYTYEQYF,TGTGCCATCAAGGACAGATATACGTACGAGCAGTACTTC,TRBJ2-7,TRBV10-3,.,.
CASSLTGGANQPQHF,TGTGCCAGCAGCTTAACAGGGGGCGCCAATCAGCCCCAGCATTTT,TRBJ1-5,TRBV7-2,.,TRBD1
CASSPRTWSGGGGTDTQYF,TGTGCCAGCAGCCCCCGGACTTGGAGCGGGGGAGGTGGCACAGATACGCAGTATTTT,TRBJ2-3,TRBV28,.,TRBD2
CASSSDREGTQYF,TGTGCCAGCAGCTCGGACAGGGAGGGGACCCAGTACTTC,TRBJ2-5,TRBV21-1,few,.
CASSSPGGLNEKLFF,TGTGCCAGCAGTTCCCCCGGGGGCCTAAATGAAAAACTGTTTTTT,TRBJ1-4,TRBV7-9,.,.
CASSYVLAGEDEQYF,TGTGCCAGCAGTTATGTATTAGCGGGAGAAGATGAGCAGTACTTC,TRBJ2-7,TRBV25-1,.,TRBD2
CATFTSSYEQYF,TGTGCCACCTTTACGAGCTCCTACGAGCAGTACTTC,TRBJ2-7,TRBV28,.,.
CAISESIGREQFF,TGTGCCATCAGTGAGTCGATCGGGCGAGAGCAGTTCTTC,TRBJ2-1,TRBV10-3,.,.
CASSSYIEQFF,TGTGCCAGCAGCAGTTACATCGAGCAGTTCTTC,TRBJ2-1,TRBV7-9,many,.